These T cell receptor beta chains were read from a single sample in a study of blood T cell repertoires in COVID-19. Assay: immunoSEQ multiplex PCR; the TCRdb copy retains only in-frame clones and omits some. The sample holds about 190,000 clones; roughly 84% are singletons and the top ten take approximately 5%. What was sequenced was peripheral blood. The receptors shown here come from a woman of 80 years or more with acute or convalescent COVID-19. The CDR3 runs from the conserved cysteine through the conserved F or W. A D gene is named only where the DNA matches it firmly. The listing skips clone size in some rows; elsewhere it reads once, few, many or a size class.

15,TRBJ1-1,TRBD1,.,TRBV7-2,CASKQGVPRNTEAFF,TGTGCCAGCAAACAGGGGGTTCCTCGGAACACTGAAGCTTTCTTT
16,TRBJ2-3,TRBD1,.,TRBV5-4,CASSPGDRRRGDTQYF,TGTGCCAGCAGCCCGGGGGACAGGCGGCGAGGAGATACGCAGTATTTT
11,TRBJ2-5,.,.,TRBV6-2/TRBV6-3,CASSYNKTQYF,TGTGCCAGCAGCTATAATAAGACCCAGTACTTC
19,TRBJ2-1,TRBD2,.,TRBV9,CASSVGLGFTSGYYNEQFF,TGTGCCAGCAGCGTAGGATTAGGCTTTACTAGCGGATATTACAATGAGCAGTTCTTC
17,TRBJ1-6,TRBD1,.,TRBV5-6,CASSASRDRGPNSPLHF,TGTGCCAGCAGCGCCTCCCGGGACAGGGGACCGAATTCACCCCTCCACTTT
17,TRBJ1-1,.,.,TRBV3-1/TRBV3-2,CASSQGFRVGMNTEAFF,TGTGCCAGCAGCCAAGGCTTCAGGGTTGGGATGAACACTGAAGCTTTCTTT
15,TRBJ2-1,TRBD2,.,TRBV10-2,CASSRGSDVRNEQFF,TGCGCCAGCAGTCGCGGGAGTGATGTTCGAAATGAGCAGTTCTTC
13,TRBJ1-1,.,.,TRBV24-1,CATQATVNTEAFF,TGTGCCACCCAAGCCACGGTGAACACTGAAGCTTTCTTT
14,TRBJ1-1,.,.,TRBV3-1/TRBV3-2,CASSREVGSTEAFF,TGTGCCAGCAGCAGAGAGGTGGGGAGCACTGAAGCTTTCTTT
14,TRBJ1-5,.,.,TRBV6-1,CASSEGLGNQPQHF,TGTGCCAGCAGTGAGGGGCTAGGGAATCAGCCCCAGCATTTT
16,TRBJ2-1,TRBD2,.,TRBV28,CASSTLLAGAYNEQFF,TGTGCCAGCAGTACATTACTAGCGGGAGCTTACAATGAGCAGTTCTTC
15,TRBJ2-5,.,.,TRBV6-5,CASSYSVGGGETQYF,TGTGCCAGCAGTTACTCGGTCGGCGGTGGGGAGACCCAGTACTTC
14,TRBJ1-1,.,.,TRBV19,CASSQPQWYTEAFF,TGTGCCAGTAGCCAACCACAGTGGTACACTGAAGCTTTCTTT
14,TRBJ1-4,TRBD1,.,TRBV5-1,CASSSGQGAEKLFF,TGCGCCAGCAGCTCGGGACAGGGGGCTGAAAAACTGTTTTTT
17,TRBJ2-5,.,.,TRBV21-1,CARQTKVGGGKQETQYF,TGTGCCAGGCAAACAAAGGTCGGCGGGGGCAAACAAGAGACCCAGTACTTC
15,TRBJ1-1,TRBD1,few,TRBV9,CASSARTGAVTEAFF,TGTGCCAGCAGCGCGCGGACAGGGGCTGTCACTGAAGCTTTCTTT
14,TRBJ1-1,TRBD1,.,TRBV18,CASSPRGTDTEAFF,TGTGCCAGCTCACCCCGCGGGACAGACACTGAAGCTTTCTTT
16,TRBJ2-7,TRBD1,.,TRBV5-1,CASSPVGTGVSYEQYF,TGCGCCAGCAGCCCGGTCGGGACAGGGGTTTCCTACGAGCAGTACTTC
14,TRBJ1-2,.,.,TRBV27,CASSLKGENYGYTF,TGTGCCAGCAGTTTGAAAGGAGAAAACTATGGCTACACCTTC
20,TRBJ2-1,TRBD2,.,TRBV6-1,CASSVEWGLAAFLTYNEQFF,TGTGCCAGCAGTGTAGAGTGGGGACTAGCGGCCTTCCTCACCTACAATGAGCAGTTCTTC
16,TRBJ1-3,.,.,TRBV18,CASSPYSPGSGNTIYF,TGTGCCAGCTCACCGTACAGCCCTGGCTCTGGAAACACCATATATTTT
17,TRBJ2-5,TRBD2,.,TRBV9,CASSVDPGASGRETQYF,TGTGCCAGCAGCGTAGATCCCGGGGCTAGCGGCAGAGAGACCCAGTACTTC
15,TRBJ2-3,TRBD2,.,TRBV20-1,CSASMRLAGTDTQYF,TGCAGTGCTAGTATGCGCCTAGCGGGAACAGATACGCAGTATTTT